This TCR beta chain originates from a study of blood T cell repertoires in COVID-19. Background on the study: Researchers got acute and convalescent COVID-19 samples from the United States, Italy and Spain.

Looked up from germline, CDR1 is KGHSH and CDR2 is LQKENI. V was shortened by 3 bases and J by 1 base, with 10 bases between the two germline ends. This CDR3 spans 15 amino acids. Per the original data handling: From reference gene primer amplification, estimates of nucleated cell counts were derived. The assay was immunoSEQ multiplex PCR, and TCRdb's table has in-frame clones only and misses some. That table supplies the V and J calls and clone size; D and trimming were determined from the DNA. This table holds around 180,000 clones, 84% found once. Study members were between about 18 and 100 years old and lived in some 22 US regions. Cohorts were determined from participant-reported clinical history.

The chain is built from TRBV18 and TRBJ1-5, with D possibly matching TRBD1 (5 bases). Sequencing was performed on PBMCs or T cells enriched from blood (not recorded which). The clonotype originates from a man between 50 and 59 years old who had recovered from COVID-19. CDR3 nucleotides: TGTGCCAGCTCACCGACAGCTTCCAGCAATCAGCCCCAGCATTTT. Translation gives CASSPTASSNQPQHF.